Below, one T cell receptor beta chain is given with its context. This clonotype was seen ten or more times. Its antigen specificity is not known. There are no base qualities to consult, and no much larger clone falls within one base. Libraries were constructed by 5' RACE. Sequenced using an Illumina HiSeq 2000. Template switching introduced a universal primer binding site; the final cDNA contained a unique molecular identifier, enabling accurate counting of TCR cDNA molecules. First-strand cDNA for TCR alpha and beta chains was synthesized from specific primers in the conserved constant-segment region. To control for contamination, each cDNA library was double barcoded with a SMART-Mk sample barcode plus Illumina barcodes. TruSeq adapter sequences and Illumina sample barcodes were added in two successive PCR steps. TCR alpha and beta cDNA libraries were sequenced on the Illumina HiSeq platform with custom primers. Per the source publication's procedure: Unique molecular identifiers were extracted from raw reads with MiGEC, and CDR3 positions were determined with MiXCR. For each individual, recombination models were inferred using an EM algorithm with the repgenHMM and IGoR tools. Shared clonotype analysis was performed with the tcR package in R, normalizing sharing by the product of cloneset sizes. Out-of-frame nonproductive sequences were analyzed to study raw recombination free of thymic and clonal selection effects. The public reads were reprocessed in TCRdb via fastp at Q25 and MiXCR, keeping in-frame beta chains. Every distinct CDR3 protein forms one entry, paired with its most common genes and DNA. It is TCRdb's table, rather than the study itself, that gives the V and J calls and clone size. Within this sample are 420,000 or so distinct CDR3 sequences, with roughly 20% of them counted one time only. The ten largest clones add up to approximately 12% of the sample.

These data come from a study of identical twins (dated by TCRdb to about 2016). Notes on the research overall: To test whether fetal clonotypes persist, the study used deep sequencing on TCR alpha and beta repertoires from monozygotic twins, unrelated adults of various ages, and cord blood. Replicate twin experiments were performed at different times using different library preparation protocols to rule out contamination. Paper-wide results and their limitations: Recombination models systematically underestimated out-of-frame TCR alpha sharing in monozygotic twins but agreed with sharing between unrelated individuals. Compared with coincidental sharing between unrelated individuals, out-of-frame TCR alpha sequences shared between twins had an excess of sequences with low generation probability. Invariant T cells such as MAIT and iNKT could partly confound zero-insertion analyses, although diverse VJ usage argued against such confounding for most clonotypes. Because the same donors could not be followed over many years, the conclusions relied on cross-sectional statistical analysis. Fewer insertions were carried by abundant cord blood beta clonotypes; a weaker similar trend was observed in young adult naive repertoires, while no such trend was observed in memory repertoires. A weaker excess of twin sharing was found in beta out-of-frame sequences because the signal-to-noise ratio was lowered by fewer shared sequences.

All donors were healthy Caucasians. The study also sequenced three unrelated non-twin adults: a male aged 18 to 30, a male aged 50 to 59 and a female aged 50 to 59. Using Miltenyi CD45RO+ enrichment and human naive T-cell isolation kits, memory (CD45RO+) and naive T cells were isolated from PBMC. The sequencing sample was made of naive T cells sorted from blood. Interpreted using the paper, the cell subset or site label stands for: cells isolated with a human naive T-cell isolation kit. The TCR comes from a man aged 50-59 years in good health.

The nucleotides read TGTGCCACCAGGGCCAGCGACAATGAGCAGTTCTTC. It encodes CATRASDNEQFF. The chain links TRBV12-3 or TRBV12-4 with TRBJ2-1; the D segment could be TRBD1, given 5 matching bases. Including cysteine and phenylalanine, the CDR3 has 12 amino acids. Only CDR3 DNA remains: 36 bases, in frame from the first base. Deletion took 10 bases off V and 5 bases off J, with a span of 12 bases between the germline ends.